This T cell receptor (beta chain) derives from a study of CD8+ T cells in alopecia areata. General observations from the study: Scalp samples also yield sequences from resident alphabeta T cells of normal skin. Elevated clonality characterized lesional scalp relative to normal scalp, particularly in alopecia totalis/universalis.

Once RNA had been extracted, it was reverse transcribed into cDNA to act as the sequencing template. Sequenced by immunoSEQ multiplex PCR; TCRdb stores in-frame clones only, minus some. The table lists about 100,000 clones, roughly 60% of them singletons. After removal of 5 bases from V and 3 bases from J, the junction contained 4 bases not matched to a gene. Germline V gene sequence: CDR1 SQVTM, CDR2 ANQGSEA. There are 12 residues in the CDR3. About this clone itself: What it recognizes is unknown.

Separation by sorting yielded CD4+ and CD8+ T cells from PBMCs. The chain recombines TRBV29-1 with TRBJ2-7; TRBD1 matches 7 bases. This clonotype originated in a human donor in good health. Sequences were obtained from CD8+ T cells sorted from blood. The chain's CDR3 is CSVRGTDYEQYF. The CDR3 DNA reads TGCAGCGTTAGGGGGACAGACTACGAGCAGTACTTC.